A selection of T cell receptor beta chains follows, all from one sample in a study of cytomegalovirus exposure and HLA in healthy donors. Repertoires were generated with immunoSEQ multiplex PCR, while TCRdb's copy carries only in-frame clones and drops some. Of about 130,000 clones listed, roughly 90% are singletons. The specimen was PBMCs. These receptor sequences come from a man aged 25 to 40 in good health and CMV-seronegative. CDR3s include the opening cysteine and the closing phenylalanine or tryptophan. The D gene is left open where the match is weak. Rows may omit the clone size; those that give it use once, few, many or a size class.

>NA|TRBD2|TRBV7-9|TRBJ2-7
CASTNKGTSGPEDEQYF
TGTGCCAGCACCAACAAGGGGACTAGCGGGCCGGAGGACGAGCAGTACTTC
>NA|TRBD2|TRBV6-1|TRBJ2-5
CASSGLAGGQETQYF
TGTGCCAGCAGTGGACTAGCGGGAGGGCAAGAGACCCAGTACTTC
>NA|TRBD2|TRBV5-1|TRBJ2-3
CASSPYSGRGTDTQYF
TGCGCCAGCAGCCCCTATAGCGGGAGGGGGACAGATACGCAGTATTTT
>NA|TRBD2|TRBV7-2|TRBJ2-7
CASSFRLAGGFWYEQYF
TGTGCCAGCAGCTTTCGACTAGCGGGAGGGTTTTGGTACGAGCAGTACTTC
>NA|TRBD2|TRBV9|TRBJ2-1
CASSVTSGRSSYNEQFF
TGTGCCAGCAGCGTAACTAGCGGGAGATCCTCCTACAATGAGCAGTTCTTC
>NA|NA|TRBV9|TRBJ1-2
CASREQGRGGYTF
TGTGCCAGCAGGGAACAGGGACGGGGTGGCTACACCTTC
>NA|NA|TRBV5-4|TRBJ2-5
CASSLVRISGRTETQYF
TGTGCCAGCAGCTTGGTTCGGATTAGCGGAAGGACAGAGACCCAGTACTTC
>NA|TRBD2|TRBV27|TRBJ2-3
CASGGLAGFADTQYF
TGTGCCAGCGGGGGACTAGCGGGATTTGCAGATACGCAGTATTTT
>NA|TRBD1|TRBV6-5|TRBJ2-7
CASRRGQGAYEQYF
TGTGCCAGCAGGCGAGGCCAGGGGGCCTACGAGCAGTACTTC
>NA|NA|TRBV7-2|TRBJ2-7
CASSLTSDYGTYEQYF
TGTGCCAGCAGCCTTACTTCAGACTACGGAACCTACGAGCAGTACTTC
>NA|NA|TRBV21-1|TRBJ1-5
CASSKAGFRYSNQPQHF
TGTGCCAGCAGCAAAGCCGGTTTCCGATATAGCAATCAGCCCCAGCATTTT
>NA|NA|TRBV9|TRBJ1-1
CASSVGEVNTEAFF
TGTGCCAGCAGCGTAGGGGAGGTGAACACTGAAGCTTTCTTT
>NA|NA|TRBV5-6|TRBJ1-2
CASSLDYGSGYTF
TGTGCCAGCAGCTTGGACTACGGTAGCGGCTACACCTTC
>NA|TRBD2|TRBV19|TRBJ2-3
CASSKGGRADTQYF
TGTGCCAGTAGTAAAGGCGGGAGGGCAGATACGCAGTATTTT
>NA|TRBD1|TRBV19|TRBJ1-5
CASSIATGKYSNQPQHF
TGTGCCAGTAGTATCGCGACAGGGAAATATAGCAATCAGCCCCAGCATTTT
>NA|TRBD1|TRBV7-8|TRBJ1-1
CASSLAQGVGSEAFF
TGTGCCAGCAGCTTGGCCCAGGGGGTAGGGTCTGAAGCTTTCTTT
>NA|NA|TRBV5-1|TRBJ1-2
CASSERQSTNYGYTF
TGCGCCAGCAGCGAAAGACAGAGCACTAACTATGGCTACACCTTC
>NA|NA|TRBV19|TRBJ2-1
CASMGRQILHNEQFF
TGTGCCAGTATGGGGCGGCAGATACTACACAATGAGCAGTTCTTC
>NA|NA|TRBV2|TRBJ1-4
CASSGLSQTNEKLFF
TGTGCCAGCAGTGGACTTAGCCAAACTAATGAAAAACTGTTTTTT
>NA|TRBD1|TRBV4-1|TRBJ2-5
CASSRLPTRTGLETQYF
TGCGCCAGCAGCCGGCTACCCACCAGGACAGGGTTGGAGACCCAGTACTTC
>NA|TRBD1|TRBV2|TRBJ2-3
CASRYTTGGRTDTQYF
TGTGCCAGCAGATACACAACAGGGGGTCGGACAGATACGCAGTATTTT
>NA|NA|TRBV18|TRBJ1-4
CASSPQTTDTEKLFF
TGTGCCAGCTCACCACAGACAACGGATACCGAAAAACTGTTTTTT
>NA|NA|TRBV19|TRBJ2-3
CASSIPGVGTDTQYF
TGTGCCAGTAGTATCCCGGGAGTCGGCACAGATACGCAGTATTTT
>NA|NA|TRBV4-3|TRBJ1-2
CASSQDQGLGYGYTF
TGCGCCAGCAGCCAAGACCAGGGGCTCGGCTATGGCTACACCTTC
>NA|TRBD2|TRBV9|TRBJ2-7
CASSVDASGFTYEQYF
TGTGCCAGCAGCGTAGATGCTAGCGGGTTCACCTACGAGCAGTACTTC
>NA|NA|TRBV5-1|TRBJ1-5
CASSFGENQPQHF
TGCGCCAGCAGCTTCGGGGAAAATCAGCCCCAGCATTTT
>NA|TRBD1|TRBV28|TRBJ1-1
CASSTGWTGENTEAFF
TGTGCCAGCAGTACCGGCTGGACAGGGGAGAACACTGAAGCTTTCTTT
>NA|NA|TRBV5-1|TRBJ2-7
CASSLAWPKPSYEQYF
TGCGCCAGCAGCCTGGCTTGGCCGAAACCCTCCTACGAGCAGTACTTC
>NA|TRBD2|TRBV7-3|TRBJ2-2
CASSPINLAGGTGELFF
TGTGCCAGCAGCCCGATCAATCTAGCGGGAGGAACCGGGGAGCTGTTTTTT
>NA|NA|TRBV10-1|TRBJ2-2
CASSSGAGTGELFF
TGCGCCAGCAGTAGTGGCGCGGGCACCGGGGAGCTGTTTTTT
>NA|TRBD2|TRBV11-3|TRBJ2-3
CASSPGLPGLHTQYF
TGTGCCAGCAGCCCGGGACTACCTGGCCTGCATACGCAGTATTTT
>NA|TRBD1|TRBV19|TRBJ1-1
CASSSSTGTGRLNTEAFF
TGTGCCAGTAGTTCATCGACCGGGACAGGGAGATTGAACACTGAAGCTTTCTTT
>NA|NA|TRBV6-6|TRBJ1-1
CASSYSMERGAFF
TGTGCCAGCAGTTACTCGATGGAGCGGGGAGCTTTCTTT
>NA|NA|TRBV9|TRBJ1-4
CASSVVGLAGEKLFF
TGTGCCAGCAGCGTAGTAGGTCTGGCGGGTGAAAAACTGTTTTTT
>once|TRBD2|TRBV6-1|TRBJ2-1
CASSGWTSGGANEQFF
TGTGCCAGCAGTGGATGGACTAGCGGGGGGGCCAATGAGCAGTTCTTC
>NA|TRBD2|TRBV25-1|TRBJ2-5
CASRPGLAGAETQYF
TGTGCCAGCAGGCCTGGTCTAGCGGGAGCAGAGACCCAGTACTTC
>NA|NA|TRBV5-1|TRBJ2-3
CASSTATYREPDTQYF
TGCGCCAGCAGCACAGCTACGTACCGGGAGCCAGATACGCAGTATTTT
>NA|TRBD1|TRBV9|TRBJ2-7
CASSARDRINEQYF
TGTGCCAGCAGCGCGAGGGACAGGATCAACGAGCAGTACTTC
>NA|NA|TRBV7-8|TRBJ1-2
CASSLAGRNGYTF
TGTGCCAGCAGCTTAGCAGGGAGGAATGGCTACACCTTC
>NA|NA|TRBV11-2|TRBJ2-4
CASSLAGGDEGNIQYF
TGTGCCAGCAGCTTAGCTGGAGGGGATGAAGGAAACATTCAGTACTTC
>NA|NA|TRBV30|TRBJ2-7
CAWSRDISYEQYF
TGTGCCTGGAGTCGCGACATCTCCTACGAGCAGTACTTC
>NA|NA|TRBV7-2|TRBJ1-2
CASSLAPRQSYGYTF
TGTGCCAGCAGCTTAGCCCCAAGACAGTCCTATGGCTACACCTTC
>once|TRBD1|TRBV7-9|TRBJ2-5
CASSLGQGIQETQYF
TGTGCCAGCAGCCTGGGACAGGGTATTCAAGAGACCCAGTACTTC
>NA|NA|TRBV5-4|TRBJ2-2
CASSSQGGTGELFF
TGTGCCAGCAGCTCACAGGGGGGGACCGGGGAGCTGTTTTTT
>few|NA|TRBV27|TRBJ1-2
CASSFAASYGYTF
TGTGCCAGCAGTTTCGCTGCTAGCTATGGCTACACCTTC
>NA|TRBD2|TRBV27|TRBJ2-7
CASSLGSGGNFYEQYF
TGTGCCAGCAGTTTAGGTTCGGGGGGGAACTTCTACGAGCAGTACTTC
>NA|NA|TRBV27|TRBJ1-5
CASSFARVTDQPQHF
TGTGCCAGCAGTTTCGCCAGGGTAACCGACCAGCCCCAGCATTTT
>few|NA|TRBV28|TRBJ1-1
CASSFKTDSFF
TGTGCCAGCAGTTTTAAGACAGATTCTTTCTTT
>NA|TRBD2|TRBV18|TRBJ2-1
CASSKGLDSYNEQFF
TGTGCCAGCTCAAAGGGACTAGACTCCTACAATGAGCAGTTCTTC
>NA|TRBD2|TRBV4-3|TRBJ2-1
CASSQDLLSGLAGASYNEQFF
TGCGCCAGCAGCCAAGATCTATTATCAGGACTAGCGGGAGCGTCCTACAATGAGCAGTTCTTC
>NA|NA|TRBV6-1|TRBJ1-1
CASRREGAEAFF
TGTGCCAGCAGGCGTGAGGGGGCTGAAGCTTTCTTT
>few|NA|TRBV6-6|TRBJ2-3
CASNGGGADTQYF
TGTGCCAGCAATGGAGGGGGCGCAGATACGCAGTATTTT
>NA|NA|TRBV2|TRBJ1-5
CASMTRQPQHF
TGTGCCAGCATGACTAGACAGCCCCAGCATTTT
>NA|NA|TRBV7-9|TRBJ1-2
CASSFQGNGYTF
TGTGCCAGCAGCTTCCAGGGTAACGGCTACACCTTC
>NA|TRBD1|TRBV2|TRBJ2-2
CASRGTGLPGELFF
TGTGCCAGTAGAGGGACAGGGTTACCCGGGGAGCTGTTTTTT
>NA|NA|TRBV6-5|TRBJ1-2
CASSPSGYGYGYTF
TGTGCCAGCAGTCCTTCGGGGTACGGGTATGGCTACACCTTC
>NA|TRBD2|TRBV28|TRBJ2-7
CASSLSDLAGVTYEQYF
TGTGCCAGCAGCCTCTCAGATCTGGCGGGGGTGACCTACGAGCAGTACTTC
>NA|NA|TRBV7-9|TRBJ1-5
CASSSSVQVNQPQHF
TGTGCCAGCAGCTCTAGCGTACAGGTCAATCAGCCCCAGCATTTT
>once|NA|TRBV5-4|TRBJ2-5
CASSLAGSGETQYF
TGTGCCAGCAGCTTGGCGGGATCTGGCGAGACCCAGTACTTC
>NA|NA|TRBV7-9|TRBJ2-2
CASSLSTPGELFF
TGTGCCAGCAGCTTAAGCACCCCCGGGGAGCTGTTTTTT